This TCR beta chain is drawn from a study of T cells in Graves' hyperthyroidism and ophthalmopathy. RNA transcripts served as the template for amplifying TCR beta CDR3 regions. Primed by the HTBI set, a first-round RT-PCR was run on the TCR CDR3. One entry per CDR3 protein, called by TCRdb with MiXCR from the multiplex PCR reads. The sample contains a few hundred thousand distinct CDR3 sequences, approximately 25% of which appear only once. This CDR3 contains 15 residues. CDR1 SGHRS and CDR2 YFSETQ come from the germline V gene. The V gene lost 0 bases and the J gene lost 0 bases, with 10 bases spanning the gap. Findings and limits, study-wide: Expanded thyroid clonotypes (above 0.001) were mostly also found in blood.

With regard to this clonotype: Its antigen is unknown.

What was sequenced was blood. V and J are TRBV5-1 and TRBJ2-7; unclear D gene. This receptor was taken from a man in his forties or fifties with Graves' hyperthyroidism. The CDR3 DNA sequence: TGCGCCAGCAGCTTGGAAGGCCTAGACTCCTACGAGCAGTACTTC. It translates to CASSLEGLDSYEQYF.